This TCR beta chain is from a study of cytomegalovirus exposure and HLA in healthy donors. Notes on the study in general: It was confirmed in vitro that a few of the CMV-associated chains were specific for CMV antigens. TCR clusters originating in the first cohort tended to co-occur in the approximately 120 validation repertoires, according to a later analysis. Whilst most TCR sequences proved rare, a subset of public TCRs occurred across many donors.

As to this clone: Its antigen is not identified.

Germline lookup yields CDR1 SGHTA and CDR2 FQGNSA. The CDR3 spans 16 residues. Trimming shortened V by 3 bases and J by 0 bases, and 13 bases separated the two germline ends. Sequencing used immunoSEQ multiplex PCR; TCRdb keeps in-frame clones, though not all of them. The sample carries roughly 250,000 clones, approximately 87% recorded once. The V gene is TRBV7-2, the J gene TRBJ2-3, with a possible D match to TRBD1 (5 bases). Sequenced: PBMCs. The origin of this receptor is a man aged 18 to 29 in good health and CMV-seronegative. CDR3 bases: TGTGCCAGCAGCTTCCGTTCCAGGGTCAGCACAGATACGCAGTATTTT. Protein: CASSFRSRVSTDTQYF.